This TCR beta chain was identified in a study of blood T cells in healthy people across ages. Study-wide results and limits: No one knew whether donors had CMV, which possibly confounded expanded clonotype changes.

Each sample yielded at least 7 million isolated PBMCs. A note on this clonotype: The antigen remains undetermined.

A sample-barcoded 5' primer and a J-beta primer mix were used in a second PCR of about 6 to 11 cycles. A tag from a template-switch adaptor with 12 random nucleotides marked each cDNA molecule. TCRdb reprocessed the 5' RACE reads via MiXCR and lists one record per CDR3 protein. This table holds some 1.4 million distinct CDR3 sequences, 42% found once. This CDR3 has 16 residues. Trimming left V 2 bases short and J 1 base short, with 14 bases between. CDR1 and CDR2 from the germline V gene are SNHLY and FYNNEI. The TCR was taken from a woman under 30 in good health. The sample was blood. The chain is built from TRBV2 and TRBJ1-1, with D possibly matching TRBD1 (6 bases). In nucleotides, the CDR3 is TGTGCCAGCAGTGAAACAGGGCCAATATCGAACACTGAAGCTTTCTTT. This gives the protein CASSETGPISNTEAFF.